Given below is one T cell receptor (beta chain) in context. Its antigen is not known. Every contributor of samples was a Caucasian grown-up residing in Nashville, Tennessee. This entry is derived from a study of shared clonotypes between healthy human individuals. General study results and limits: The researchers took only blood, and tissue repertoires probably look different. Donors were few, which limited the genetic and exposure-history diversity represented.

Sequencing was performed with immunoSEQ multiplex PCR; in TCRdb, only in-frame clones are kept and a portion is missing. The sample comprises 2 million to 2.5 million clones, around 95% of which are singletons, and 0.1% to 0.15% rests with the top ten. This clonotype originated in a young man in good health. Source material: naive CD4+ T cells sorted from blood. The subset is: CD45RA+ positively selected.

CDR3 in amino acids: CASSPDLGGNTIYF. The CDR3 DNA is TGTGCCAGCTCACCCGACTTAGGAGGAAACACCATATATTTT. This rearrangement joins TRBV18 to TRBJ1-3, with D unclear. The germline V and J ends were trimmed by 3 bases and 4 bases, with 10 bases remaining between them. This CDR3 has 14 amino acids. The germline gives CDR1 KGHSH, CDR2 LQKENI.